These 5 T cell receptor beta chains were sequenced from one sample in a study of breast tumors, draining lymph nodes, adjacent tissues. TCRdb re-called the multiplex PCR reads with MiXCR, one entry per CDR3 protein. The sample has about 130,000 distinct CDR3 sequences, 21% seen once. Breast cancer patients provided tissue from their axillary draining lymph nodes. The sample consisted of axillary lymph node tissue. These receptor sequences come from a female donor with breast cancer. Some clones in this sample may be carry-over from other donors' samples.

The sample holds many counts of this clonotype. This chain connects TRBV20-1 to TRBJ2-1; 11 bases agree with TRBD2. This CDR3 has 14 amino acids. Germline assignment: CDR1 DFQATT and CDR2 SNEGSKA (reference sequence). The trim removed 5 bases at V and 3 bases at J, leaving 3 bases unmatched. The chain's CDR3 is CSAPGLAVYNEQFF. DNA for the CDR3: TGCAGTGCTCCGGGACTAGCGGTCTACAATGAGCAGTTCTTC.

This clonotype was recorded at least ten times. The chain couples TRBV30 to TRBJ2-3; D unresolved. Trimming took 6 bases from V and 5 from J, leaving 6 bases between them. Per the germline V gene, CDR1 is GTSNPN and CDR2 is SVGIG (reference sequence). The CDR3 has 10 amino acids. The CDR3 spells CACGRDTQYF. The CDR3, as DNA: TGTGCCTGTGGAAGAGATACGCAGTATTTT. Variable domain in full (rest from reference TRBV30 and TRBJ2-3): SQTIHQWPATLVQPVGSPLSLECTVEGTSNPNLYWYRQAAGRGLQLLFYSVGIGQISSEVPQNLSASRPQDRQFILSSKKLLLSDSGFYLCACGRDTQYFGPGTRLTVL.

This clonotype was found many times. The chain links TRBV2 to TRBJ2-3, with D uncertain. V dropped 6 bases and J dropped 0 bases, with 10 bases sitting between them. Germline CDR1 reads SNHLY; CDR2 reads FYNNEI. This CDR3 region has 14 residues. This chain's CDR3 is CASRTAQSTDTQYF. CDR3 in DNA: TGTGCCAGCAGGACTGCTCAGAGCACAGATACGCAGTATTTT.

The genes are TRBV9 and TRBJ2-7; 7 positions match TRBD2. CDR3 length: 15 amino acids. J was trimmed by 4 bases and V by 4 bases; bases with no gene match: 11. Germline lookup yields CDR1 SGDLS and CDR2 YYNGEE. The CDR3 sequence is CASSPSGGKDYEQYF. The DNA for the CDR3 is TGTGCCAGCAGCCCCTCGGGAGGAAAGGATTACGAGCAGTACTTC. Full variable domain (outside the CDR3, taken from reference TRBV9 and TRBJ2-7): DSGVTQTPKHLITATGQRVTLRCSPRSGDLSVYWYQQSLDQGLQFLIQYYNGEERAKGNILERFSAQQFPDLHSELNLSSLELGDSALYFCASSPSGGKDYEQYFGPGTRLTVT.

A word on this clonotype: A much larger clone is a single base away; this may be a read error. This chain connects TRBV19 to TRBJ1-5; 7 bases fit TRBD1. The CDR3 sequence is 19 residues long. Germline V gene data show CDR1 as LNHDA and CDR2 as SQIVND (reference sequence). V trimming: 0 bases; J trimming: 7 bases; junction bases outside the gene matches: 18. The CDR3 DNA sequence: TGTGCCAGTAGTATAGATATTCTGCAGGGGGACGTCAAGACACAGCCCCAGCATTTT. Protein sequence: CASSIDILQGDVKTQPQHF.